The T cell receptor beta chain under discussion was sequenced for a study of T cells in Graves' hyperthyroidism and ophthalmopathy. The CDR3 has 14 amino acids. Germline V lookup: CDR1 SGHVS, CDR2 FQNEAQ. V was cut by 5 bases and J by 4 bases, with 14 bases left in between. What was amplified from RNA transcripts were TCR beta CDR3 regions. The HTBI set primed first-round TCR CDR3 RT-PCR. TCRdb reanalysed the multiplex PCR reads using MiXCR and keeps one entry per CDR3 protein. The sample yields hundreds of thousands of distinct CDR3 sequences, roughly 40% seen once. The V and J genes are TRBV7-8 and TRBJ1-2; possible D gene TRBD1, 5 bases. The sequence was collected from a man younger than 35 with Graves' hyperthyroidism. The source material was blood. CDR3 sequence reads: CASSEDIRGYGYTF. The DNA of the CDR3 is TGTGCCAGCAGCGAGGACATTAGGGGCTATGGCTACACCTTC. Based on the CDR3 plus reference TRBV7-8 and TRBJ1-2, the full variable domain is GAGVSQSPRYKVAKRGQDVALRCDPISGHVSLFWYQQALGQGPEFLTYFQNEAQLDKSGLPSDRFFAERPEGSVSTLKIQRTQQEDSAVYLCASSEDIRGYGYTFGSGTRLTVV.